This T cell receptor beta chain derives from a study of T cell responses to AZD1222 COVID-19 vaccine. Overall study findings and caveats: In a largely white British group with more females than males, clonal diversity was possibly underestimated. Repertoire sampling was restricted to post-peak T cell response timepoints. In the spike-specific TCR repertoire, nearly half reportedly target unmutated variant regions.

The table came from immunoSEQ multiplex PCR; TCRdb's copy has only in-frame clones and leaves some out. Of approximately 120,000 clones in the sample, approximately 91% were seen once. The CDR3 has 15 residues. CDR1 MNHEY and CDR2 SMNVEV come from the germline V gene (reference sequence). V was pared by 7 bases and J by 1 base, with 16 bases between. As to this clone: Antigen specificity is unknown.

This chain uses TRBV27 with TRBJ1-1, with D possibly TRBD1 on 6 matching bases. The sample consisted of peripheral blood, taken on day 0 of AZD1222 vaccination. The TCR comes from an adult in good health. CDR3: CASTPSRGRNTEAFF. CDR3 DNA sequence: TGTGCCAGCACCCCCAGCAGGGGAAGGAACACTGAAGCTTTCTTT.